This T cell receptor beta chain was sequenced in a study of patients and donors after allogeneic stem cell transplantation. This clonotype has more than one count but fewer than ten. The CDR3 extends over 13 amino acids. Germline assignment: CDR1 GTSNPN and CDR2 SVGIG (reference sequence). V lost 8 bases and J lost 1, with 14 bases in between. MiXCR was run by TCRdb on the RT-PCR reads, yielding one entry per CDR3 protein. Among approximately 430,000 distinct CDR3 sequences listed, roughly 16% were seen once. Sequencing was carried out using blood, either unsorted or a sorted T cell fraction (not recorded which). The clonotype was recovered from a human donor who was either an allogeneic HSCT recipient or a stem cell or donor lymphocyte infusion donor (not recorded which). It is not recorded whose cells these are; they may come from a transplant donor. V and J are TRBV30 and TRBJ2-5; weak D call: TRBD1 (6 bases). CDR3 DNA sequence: TGTGCCCGGCAGGGGCGCCCCCAAGAGACCCAGTACTTC. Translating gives CARQGRPQETQYF.